This T cell receptor (beta chain) was sequenced for a study of T cell responses to AZD1222 COVID-19 vaccine. Broader study findings: The sample set comprised mostly white British donors with more females, and clonal diversity was possibly underestimated. The reported proportion of spike-specific TCRs targeting unmutated variant regions was nearly half. Increased Spike-specific TCR breadth and depth were observed after two AZD1222 doses.

The protocol was immunoSEQ multiplex PCR, while the TCRdb copy is restricted to in-frame clones and leaves out a portion. The sample carries 78,000 or so clones, about nine tenths recorded once. The length of the CDR3 is 11 residues. V lost 6 bases to trimming and J lost 7 bases, with 6 bases between them. As to this clone: Its antigen is undetermined.

The source of this sequence is an adult in good health. The chain uses TRBV12-3 or TRBV12-4 and TRBJ2-2; no clear D. The starting material was peripheral blood, obtained on day 0 of AZD1222 vaccination. The CDR3 reads CASREVGELFF. The CDR3 bases are TGTGCCAGCAGAGAGGTCGGGGAGCTGTTTTTT.